This record covers a single TCR beta chain. This specimen belongs to a study of CD8 T cells in Susac syndrome. Reverse transcription of roughly 0.5 to 1 ug RNA was carried out with random hexamers. TCRdb used MiXCR to reprocess the immunoSEQ multiplex PCR reads, holding one entry per CDR3 protein. The data hold 150,000 to 200,000 distinct CDR3 sequences, with roughly 95% observed a single time. Germline CDR1 is MNHEY and CDR2 is SMNVEV (reference sequence). The CDR3 is made up of 15 amino acids. The V end lost 3 bases, the J end lost 3 bases, and 15 bases lay between the germline ends. The TCR sequence derives from a human donor in good health. Sequenced material: CD4+ T cells from PBMCs. This chain joins TRBV27 and TRBJ2-7; the D gene is possibly TRBD2 (6 bases). CDR3 sequence reads: CASSFAAGTHYEQYF. The CDR3, as DNA: TGTGCCAGCAGTTTTGCTGCGGGAACCCACTACGAGCAGTACTTC.